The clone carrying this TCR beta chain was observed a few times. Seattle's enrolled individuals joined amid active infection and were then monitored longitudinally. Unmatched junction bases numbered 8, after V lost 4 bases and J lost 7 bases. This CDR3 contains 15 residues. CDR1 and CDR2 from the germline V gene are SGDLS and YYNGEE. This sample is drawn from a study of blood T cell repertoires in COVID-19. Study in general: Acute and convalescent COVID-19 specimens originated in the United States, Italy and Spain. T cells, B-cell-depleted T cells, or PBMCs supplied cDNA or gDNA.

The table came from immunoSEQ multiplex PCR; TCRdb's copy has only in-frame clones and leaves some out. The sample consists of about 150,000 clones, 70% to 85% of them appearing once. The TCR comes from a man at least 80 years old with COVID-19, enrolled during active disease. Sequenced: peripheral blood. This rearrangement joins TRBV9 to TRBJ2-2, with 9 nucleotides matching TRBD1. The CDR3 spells CASSLGTGMNGELFF. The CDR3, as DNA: TGTGCCAGCAGCCTCGGGACAGGGATGAACGGGGAGCTGTTTTTT.